A single sample gave rise to the 27 T cell receptor beta chains below, sequenced in a study of blood T cell repertoires in COVID-19. The table came from immunoSEQ multiplex PCR; TCRdb's copy has only in-frame clones and leaves some out. Of some 340,000 clones in the sample, about 89% were seen once. The sample consisted of PBMCs or T cells enriched from blood (not recorded which). The receptors come from a woman aged 30 to 39 who had recovered from COVID-19.

The gene calls are TRBV2 and TRBJ1-5; no firm D call. Trimming cost V 3 bases and J 4 bases, with 10 bases left between them. CDR3 length equals 14 residues. CDR1 is SNHLY and CDR2 is FYNNEI in the germline V gene. The CDR3 sequence: CASSERVGNQPQHF. The CDR3 DNA reads as TGTGCCAGCAGTGAGAGGGTAGGGAATCAGCCCCAGCATTTT.

This clone appeared once. The CDR3 protein is CASSQEGRQTYNSPLHF. DNA of the CDR3: TGTGCCAGCAGCCAAGAGGGCAGGCAGACCTATAATTCACCCCTCCACTTT. V is TRBV4-2 and J is TRBJ1-6; no firm D call. Trimming left V 0 bases short and J 2 bases short, with 11 bases between. There are 17 residues in the CDR3. CDR1 is LGHNA, CDR2 YNFKEQ, per germline.

V and J are TRBV5-4 and TRBJ2-7; D possibly corresponds to TRBD2 (5 bases). V lost 4 bases and J 4 bases, leaving 12 bases between the germline ends. Germline V CDR1 and CDR2: SGHNT, YYREEE (reference sequence). The length of the CDR3 is 13 residues. The CDR3 DNA sequence: TGTGCCAGCAGCCCTACCGGACTGTACGAGCAGTACTTC. Translation: CASSPTGLYEQYF.

This clone was observed once. The chain has TRBV27 and TRBJ2-3; 11 nucleotides match TRBD2. This CDR3 has 14 amino acids. J was trimmed by 6 bases and V by 6 bases; bases with no gene match: 5. The germline gives CDR1 MNHEY, CDR2 SMNVEV (reference sequence). The CDR3 loop is CASSPGLAVDTQYF. The CDR3 DNA sequence: TGTGCCAGCAGCCCGGGACTAGCGGTGGATACGCAGTATTTT.

The J gene is TRBJ1-2, the V gene TRBV4-2; D gene ambiguous. This CDR3 contains 14 residues. In germline, CDR1 is LGHNA, CDR2 YNFKEQ. Trimming took off 1 base at V and 6 bases at J, with 12 bases between the two ends. This CDR3 reads CASSQGTVLDGYTF. The CDR3 region has the DNA TGTGCCAGCAGCCAAGGCACAGTGCTTGATGGCTACACCTTC.

V and J are TRBV5-1 and TRBJ2-3, with 8 bases matching TRBD2. J lost 4 bases, V lost 0 bases, and 10 bases had no gene match. CDR3 length: 17 residues. CDR1 and CDR2 from the germline V gene are SGHRS and YFSETQ. The chain's CDR3 is CASSLVGGGRPADTQYF. The CDR3 DNA sequence: TGCGCCAGCAGCTTGGTTGGCGGGGGGCGGCCGGCAGATACGCAGTATTTT.

The V gene is TRBV7-2, the J gene TRBJ1-2; D is uncertain. Per the germline V gene, CDR1 is SGHTA and CDR2 is FQGNSA. V was cut by 1 base and J by 4 bases, with 10 bases left in between. The CDR3 sequence is 14 residues long. As DNA, the CDR3 is TGTGCCAGCAGCTTAGGGGTCAGGCCCTATGGCTACACCTTC. This codes for CASSLGVRPYGYTF.

This clone appeared a few times. The rearrangement uses TRBV5-8 and TRBJ2-1; D not certain. CDR1 and CDR2 from the germline V gene are SGHTS and YDEGEE. V dropped 2 bases and J dropped 0 bases, with 15 bases sitting between them. CDR3 length: 17 amino acids. CDR3 amino acids: CASSLTLEIISYNEQFF. The CDR3 DNA is TGTGCCAGCAGCTTAACTCTTGAGATCATCTCCTACAATGAGCAGTTCTTC.

The genes are TRBV27 and TRBJ2-7, with a possible D match to TRBD1 (5 bases). Germline assignment: CDR1 MNHEY and CDR2 SMNVEV (reference sequence). The V end lost 9 bases, the J end lost 0 bases, and 9 bases lay between the germline ends. CDR3 length equals 12 residues. CDR3 nucleotide sequence: TGTGCCAGTTCAGGGCCCTCCTACGAGCAGTACTTC. Protein sequence: CASSGPSYEQYF.

The chain combines TRBV7-9 with TRBJ1-1; no reliable D call. Germline CDR1 reads SEHNR; CDR2 reads FQNEAQ (reference sequence). CDR3 length equals 14 residues. With 4 bases removed from V and 5 bases from J, the gap between germline ends came to 14 bases. DNA for the CDR3: TGTGCCAGCAGCTCGATCTACAGTTGGACTGAAGCTTTCTTT. This codes for CASSSIYSWTEAFF.

Only one count was recorded for this clone. This chain joins TRBV3-1 (or the pseudogene TRBV3-2) and TRBJ1-1; D might be TRBD1 (5 bases). With 3 bases removed from V and 2 bases from J, the gap between germline ends came to 16 bases. This CDR3 region has 16 residues. Germline-derived CDR1 and CDR2 are LGHDT and YNNKEL (reference sequence). The CDR3 loop reads CASSQYLGGDNTEAFF. The CDR3 coding sequence is TGTGCCAGCAGCCAGTATCTGGGGGGGGATAACACTGAAGCTTTCTTT.

V is TRBV14 and J is TRBJ2-5, with D possibly matching TRBD2 (5 bases). This CDR3 has 14 residues. The germline CDR1 and CDR2 sequences are SGHDN and FVKESK. The germline V and J ends were trimmed by 3 bases and 9 bases, with 17 bases remaining between them. The DNA of the CDR3 is TGTGCCAGCAGCCAGGGGTCCGGACTGACGGCCCAGTACTTC. The encoded protein is CASSQGSGLTAQYF.

The chain is built from TRBV25-1 and TRBJ1-2; 9 nucleotides line up with TRBD1. From germline, CDR1 is MGHDK and CDR2 SYGVNS. The CDR3 runs to 16 residues. Trimming cost V 8 bases and J 5 bases; bases outside gene matches: 15. The CDR3 bases are TGTGCCAGCGGCCCGGGGGGGACCGGGACAGGGTATGGCTACACCTTC. This codes for CASGPGGTGTGYGYTF.

The J gene is TRBJ1-2, the V gene TRBV4-3; TRBD1 matches 11 bases. The CDR3 is 17 residues long. V lost 0 bases, J lost 4 bases, and 7 bases stayed unmatched. Germline-derived CDR1 and CDR2 are LGHNA and YSLEER. The CDR3 DNA reads as TGCGCCAGCAGCCAAGATCGGGGGACAGGGGGTATCTATGGCTACACCTTC. It codes for CASSQDRGTGGIYGYTF.

The J gene is TRBJ2-1, the V gene TRBV10-1; 10 nucleotides align to TRBD2. The CDR3 extends over 15 amino acids. Germline CDR1 reads WNHNN; CDR2 reads SYGVQD (reference sequence). V shed 9 bases, J shed 7 bases, and the junction held 12 bases outside the gene matches. The CDR3 nucleotides read TGCGCCAGGAGTATTGGAACTAGCGGGGAGAATGAGCAGTTCTTC. Translated, it gives CARSIGTSGENEQFF.

The V and J genes are TRBV12-5 and TRBJ2-3; D unresolved. Germline lookup yields CDR1 LGHNT and CDR2 FRNRAP. Trimming shortened V by 5 bases and J by 6 bases, and 12 bases separated the two germline ends. The CDR3 is 13 residues long. CDR3 protein: CASGRIDGDTQYF. The CDR3 DNA sequence: TGTGCTAGTGGTCGGATAGACGGGGATACGCAGTATTTT.

The chain combines TRBV4-1 with TRBJ2-7; 10 nucleotides match TRBD2. CDR1 and CDR2 (germline): MGHRA, YSYEKL. V lost 3 bases and J lost 6; bases outside the gene matches: 2. The CDR3 runs to 13 residues. The CDR3 DNA reads as TGCGCCAGCAGCCAGGGACTAGCGTTCGAGCAGTACTTC. This translates into CASSQGLAFEQYF.

The J gene is TRBJ2-1, the V gene TRBV16, with D possibly TRBD2 on 5 matching bases. V lost 4 bases and J 13 bases, leaving 14 bases between the germline ends. CDR3 size: 12 residues. The germline gives CDR1 KGHSY, CDR2 FQNENV. The CDR3 region is CASSLLPGVQFF. CDR3 nucleotides: TGTGCCAGCAGCCTGCTACCCGGGGTACAGTTCTTC. Looking up the rest from reference TRBV16 and TRBJ2-1 gives the full variable domain: GEEVAQTPKHLVRGEGQKAKLYCAPIKGHSYVFWYQQVLKNEFKFLISFQNENVFDETGMPKERFSAKCLPNSPCSLEIQATKLEDSAVYFCASSLLPGVQFFGPGTRLTVL.

The CDR3 DNA is TGTGCCAGTAGTATAACCCATGGCGAGACCCAGTACTTC. As protein: CASSITHGETQYF. This sequence joins TRBV19 and TRBJ2-5; D is undetermined. V was pared by 2 bases and J by 5 bases, with 9 bases between. CDR1 and CDR2 (germline): LNHDA, SQIVND (reference sequence). The CDR3 loop spans 13 amino acids.

As to this clone: Other nucleotide sequences in the sample specify the same CDR3. The V call is TRBV11-2, the J call TRBJ1-1; D might be TRBD1 (6 bases). The germline V and J ends were trimmed by 6 bases and 1 base, with 9 bases remaining between them. Per germline, CDR1 SGHAT and CDR2 FQNNGV. The CDR3 runs 13 residues. CDR3 protein: CASSWGQNTEAFF. DNA of the CDR3: TGTGCCAGCAGTTGGGGACAGAACACTGAAGCTTTCTTT.

This clone was recorded once. The CDR3 DNA is TGCAGCGTTGCCTCTACAGGGACAGATACGCAGTATTTT. This codes for CSVASTGTDTQYF. The chain joins TRBV29-1 to TRBJ2-3; D may be TRBD1 (6 bases). The germline V and J ends were trimmed by 4 bases and 3 bases, with 11 bases remaining between them. Germline CDR1 and CDR2: SQVTM and ANQGSEA. The CDR3 covers 13 residues.

The CDR3 DNA follows: TGCAGCGTTGAAATAGGCGCGAGCGGCTATGGCTACACCTTC. This gives the protein CSVEIGASGYGYTF. This sequence joins TRBV29-1 and TRBJ1-2; D is uncertain. Germline lookup yields CDR1 SQVTM and CDR2 ANQGSEA. The CDR3 runs 14 residues. With 2 bases removed from V and 4 bases from J, the gap between germline ends came to 14 bases.

On this clone: Other DNA sequences from this sample encode an identical CDR3 as well. The chain recombines TRBV6-5 with TRBJ1-3, with 7 bases lining up with TRBD1. Germline lookup yields CDR1 MNHEY and CDR2 SVGAGI. V lost 6 bases and J lost 1; bases outside the gene matches: 3. The CDR3 has 14 amino acids. The CDR3 DNA reads TGTGCCAGCAGCTACAGGGGTTCTGGAAACACCATATATTTT. It translates to CASSYRGSGNTIYF.

The chain uses TRBV6-5 and TRBJ1-1, with D unresolved. Germline V gene sequence: CDR1 MNHEY, CDR2 SVGAGI. Deletions cut 4 bases from V and 4 bases from J, with 13 bases between. The CDR3 extends over 14 amino acids. The CDR3 DNA sequence: TGTGCCAGCAGTTCCCCCGGGTCGGGCACTGAAGCTTTCTTT. Its protein product is CASSSPGSGTEAFF.

The table lists this clone with a count of one. DNA of the CDR3: TGCGCCAGCAGCCAAGATGTAGCTATCTATGGCTACACCTTC. Translated, it gives CASSQDVAIYGYTF. The genes are TRBV4-1 and TRBJ1-2; no reliable D call. V dropped 0 bases and J dropped 4 bases, with 9 bases sitting between them. Germline lookup yields CDR1 MGHRA and CDR2 YSYEKL. The CDR3 covers 14 residues.

The chain recombines TRBV19 with TRBJ2-3; no firm D call. The germline gives CDR1 LNHDA, CDR2 SQIVND (reference sequence). Trimming pared 6 bases from V and 6 bases from J, leaving 13 bases between. The CDR3 is 13 residues long. CDR3 region: CASSPAVRDTQYF. The CDR3 DNA is TGTGCCAGTAGCCCGGCCGTGCGGGATACGCAGTATTTT.

J is TRBJ1-4 and V is TRBV2; D is possibly TRBD1 (6 bases). The CDR3 is made up of 17 amino acids. CDR1 and CDR2 from the germline V gene are SNHLY and FYNNEI. Trimming pared 5 bases from V and 0 bases from J, leaving 16 bases between. The CDR3 here is CASSFTGQLATNEKLFF. The CDR3, as DNA: TGTGCCAGCAGTTTTACAGGGCAGCTCGCAACTAATGAAAAACTGTTTTTT.